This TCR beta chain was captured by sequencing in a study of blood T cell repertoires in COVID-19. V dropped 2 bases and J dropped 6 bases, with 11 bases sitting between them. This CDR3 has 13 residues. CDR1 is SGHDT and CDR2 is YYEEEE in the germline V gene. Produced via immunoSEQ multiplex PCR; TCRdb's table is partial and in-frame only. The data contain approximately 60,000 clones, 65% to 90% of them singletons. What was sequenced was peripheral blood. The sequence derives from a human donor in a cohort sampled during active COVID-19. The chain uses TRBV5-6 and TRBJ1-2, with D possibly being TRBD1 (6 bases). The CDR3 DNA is TGTGCCAGCAGCTTATGGACAGCCCATGGCTACACCTTC. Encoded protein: CASSLWTAHGYTF.